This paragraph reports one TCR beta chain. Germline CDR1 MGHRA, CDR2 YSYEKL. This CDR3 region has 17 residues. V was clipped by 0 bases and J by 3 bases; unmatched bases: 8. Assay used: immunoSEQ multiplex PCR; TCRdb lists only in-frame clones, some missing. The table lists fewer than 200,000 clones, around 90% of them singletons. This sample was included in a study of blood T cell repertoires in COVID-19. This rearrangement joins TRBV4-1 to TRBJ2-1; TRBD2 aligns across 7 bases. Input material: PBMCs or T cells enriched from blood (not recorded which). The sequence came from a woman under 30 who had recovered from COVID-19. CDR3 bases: TGCGCCAGCAGCCAAGATCGGGCTAGCGGAATCTACAATGAGCAGTTCTTC. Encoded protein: CASSQDRASGIYNEQFF.